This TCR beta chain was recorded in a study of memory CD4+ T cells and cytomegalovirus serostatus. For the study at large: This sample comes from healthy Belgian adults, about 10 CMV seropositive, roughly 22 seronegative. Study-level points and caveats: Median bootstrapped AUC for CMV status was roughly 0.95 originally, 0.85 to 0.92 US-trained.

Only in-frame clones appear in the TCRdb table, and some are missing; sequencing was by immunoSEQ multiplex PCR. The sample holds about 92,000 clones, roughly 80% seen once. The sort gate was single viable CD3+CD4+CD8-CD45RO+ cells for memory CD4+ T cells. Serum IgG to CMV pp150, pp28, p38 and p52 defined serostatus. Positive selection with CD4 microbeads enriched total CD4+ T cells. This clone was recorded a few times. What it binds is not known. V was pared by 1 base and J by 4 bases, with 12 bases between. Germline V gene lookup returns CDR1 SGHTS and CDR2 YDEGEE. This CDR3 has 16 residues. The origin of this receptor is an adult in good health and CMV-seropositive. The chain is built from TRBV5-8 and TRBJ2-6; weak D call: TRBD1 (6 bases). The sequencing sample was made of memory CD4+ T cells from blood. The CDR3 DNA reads TGTGCCAGCAGCTTGCCACAGGGAACCGGGGCCAACGTCCTGACTTTC. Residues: CASSLPQGTGANVLTF.